Below, 8 T cell receptor beta chains from the same sample are listed, as sequenced in a study of blood T cell repertoires in COVID-19. The data were produced by immunoSEQ multiplex PCR, yet TCRdb's version contains in-frame clones alone and is incomplete. The sample gives over 70,000 clones, around 91% of which show up once; 5% to 7% is in the top ten. The sequenced sample was peripheral blood. The receptors originated from a man aged 18-30 years with COVID-19, enrolled during active disease.

The CDR3 DNA reads TGTGCCAGCAGCTCCCCGACGGGTTGGAATTCACCCCTCCACTTT. This encodes CASSSPTGWNSPLHF. The chain joins TRBV5-8 to TRBJ1-6, with D unresolved. The V gene lost 3 bases and the J gene lost 7 bases, with 14 bases spanning the gap. Per germline, CDR1 SGHTS and CDR2 YDEGEE. This CDR3 has 15 residues.

The chain recombines TRBV28 with TRBJ1-2; D not certain. This CDR3 has 12 amino acids. V gave up 3 bases and J gave up 5 bases, with 7 bases separating them. From germline, CDR1 is MDHEN and CDR2 SYDVKM. The CDR3 DNA sequence: TGTGCCAGCAGTTTTGAGGGATATGGCTACACCTTC. Protein product: CASSFEGYGYTF.

The chain has TRBV2 and TRBJ2-7; a possible D gene is TRBD1 (6 bases). Germline CDR1 SNHLY, CDR2 FYNNEI. The CDR3 runs 15 residues. V was clipped by 1 base and J by 2 bases, with 12 bases between them. The CDR3 DNA follows: TGTGCCAGCAGTGAAGACAGGGTGACCCCCTACGAGCAGTACTTC. This gives the protein CASSEDRVTPYEQYF.

This clone has only a few counts. The CDR3 sequence: CASRASSGRGSGELFF. The CDR3 DNA reads TGTGCCAGCAGGGCCTCTAGCGGGAGAGGGTCCGGGGAGCTGTTTTTT. The rearrangement joins TRBV2 to TRBJ2-2; 10 nucleotides line up with TRBD2. CDR3 length: 16 residues. V trimming: 6 bases; J trimming: 6 bases; junction bases outside the gene matches: 10. Germline V gene lookup returns CDR1 SNHLY and CDR2 FYNNEI.

V usage is TRBV3-1 (or the pseudogene TRBV3-2) and J usage is TRBJ2-2; 8 nucleotides match TRBD1. With 7 bases clipped from V and 5 bases from J, the junction kept 6 bases outside the gene matches. CDR1 is LGHDT, CDR2 YNNKEL, per germline (reference sequence). The CDR3 sequence is 14 residues long. The CDR3 spells CASNLQGATGELFF. The DNA of the CDR3 is TGTGCCAGCAACCTGCAGGGGGCGACCGGGGAGCTGTTTTTT.

The CDR3 region has the DNA TGTGCCAGCAGCTTAGGAGTGAGCTCCTACGAGCAGTACTTC. Residues: CASSLGVSSYEQYF. V is TRBV7-6 and J is TRBJ2-7; no clear D. The germline V gene encodes CDR1 SGHVS and CDR2 FNYEAQ. V was clipped by 1 base and J by 0 bases, with 7 bases between them. This CDR3 is 14 amino acids long.

This clone was detected once. The CDR3 spells CASSHGEGYEQYF. As DNA, the CDR3 is TGTGCCAGCAGCCACGGGGAGGGCTACGAGCAGTACTTC. This chain uses TRBV11-1 with TRBJ2-7; 7 bases are a match to TRBD2. This CDR3 region has 13 residues. The junction had 4 bases not matched to a gene; V was cut back by 5 bases and J by 3 bases. CDR1 and CDR2 from the germline V gene are SGHAT and FQDESV (reference sequence). The whole variable domain, filled in from reference TRBV11-1 and TRBJ2-7, reads EAEVAQSPRYKITEKSQAVAFWCDPISGHATLYWYRQILGQGPELLVQFQDESVVDDSQLPKDRFSAERLKGVDSTLKIQPAELGDSAMYLCASSHGEGYEQYFGPGTRLTVT.

The V and J genes are TRBV6-5 and TRBJ1-3; 8 positions agree with TRBD1. The germline CDR1 and CDR2 sequences are MNHEY and SVGAGI. With V trimmed by 11 bases and J by 4 bases, 7 bases remained unmatched. This CDR3 contains 13 residues. CDR3 DNA: TGTGCCTCGCTGGACAGGGACGGAAACACCATATATTTT. This encodes CASLDRDGNTIYF.